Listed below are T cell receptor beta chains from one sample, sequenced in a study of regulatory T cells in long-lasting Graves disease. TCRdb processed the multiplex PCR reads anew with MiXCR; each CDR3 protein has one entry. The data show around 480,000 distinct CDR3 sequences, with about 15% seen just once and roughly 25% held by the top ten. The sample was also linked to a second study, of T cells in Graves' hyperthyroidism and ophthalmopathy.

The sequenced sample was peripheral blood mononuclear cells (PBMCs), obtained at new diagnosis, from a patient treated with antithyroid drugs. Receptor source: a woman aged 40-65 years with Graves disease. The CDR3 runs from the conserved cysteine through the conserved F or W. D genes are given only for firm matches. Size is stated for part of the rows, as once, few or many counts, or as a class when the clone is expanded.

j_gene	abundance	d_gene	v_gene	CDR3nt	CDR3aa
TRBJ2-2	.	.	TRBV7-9	TGTGCCAGCACCCTCCTACCCGTTGGCCACGCCGGGGAGCTGTTTTTT	CASTLLPVGHAGELFF
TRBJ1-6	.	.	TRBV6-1	TGTGCCAGCAGGGACAGATCCACAAATAATTCACCCCTCCACTTT	CASRDRSTNNSPLHF
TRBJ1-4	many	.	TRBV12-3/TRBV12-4	TGTGCCAGCAGTTTCGGAGGGAATGAAAAACTGTTTTTT	CASSFGGNEKLFF
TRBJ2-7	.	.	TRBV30	TGTGCCTGGAGTGTATGGGCGGGGCCAGGAGGCTACGAGCAGTACTTC	CAWSVWAGPGGYEQYF
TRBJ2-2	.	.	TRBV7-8	TGTGCCAGCAGCACATCGACTAATAACACCGGGGAGCTGTTTTTT	CASSTSTNNTGELFF
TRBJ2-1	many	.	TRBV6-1	TGTGCCAGCAGTCCTCGAACAGGGGAGGGCTTGAATGAGCAGTTCTTC	CASSPRTGEGLNEQFF
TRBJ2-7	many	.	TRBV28	TGTGCCAGCAGTTTCGACAGGTCCGTCTACGAGCAGTACTTC	CASSFDRSVYEQYF
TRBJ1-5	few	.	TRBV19	TGTGCCAGTAGTGCCGGAAGCCAGGGCAATCAGCCCCAGCATTTT	CASSAGSQGNQPQHF
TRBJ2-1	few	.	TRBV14	TGTGCCAGCAGCCAAGTTCACGGGGTCAGTGAGCAGTTCTTC	CASSQVHGVSEQFF
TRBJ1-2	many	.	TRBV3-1	TGTGCCAGCAGCCCCCGCGGCCCAGTCGTCTATGGCTACACCTTC	CASSPRGPVVYGYTF
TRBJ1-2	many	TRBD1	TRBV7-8	TGTGCCACCTCGACAGGGGCTGGTGGCTACACCTTC	CATSTGAGGYTF
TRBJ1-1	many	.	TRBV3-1	TGTGCCAGCAGCCAAGAAGGGTCGCGGACACCGAACACTGAAGCTTTCTTT	CASSQEGSRTPNTEAFF
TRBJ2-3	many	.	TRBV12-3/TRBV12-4	TGTGCCTCCCGGGGGGATACGCAGTATTTT	CASRGDTQYF
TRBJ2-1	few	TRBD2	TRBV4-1	TGCGCCAGCAGCCCCAATCTAGCGGGGGGTCACAATGAGCAGTTCTTC	CASSPNLAGGHNEQFF
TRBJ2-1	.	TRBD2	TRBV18	TGTGCCAGCTCACAAAGCGGGGGGAGAGATGAGCAGTTCTTC	CASSQSGGRDEQFF
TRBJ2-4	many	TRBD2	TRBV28	TGTGCCAGCAGTTCCCGAGGTAGCGGGGGGCCAGGAAACATTCAGTACTTC	CASSSRGSGGPGNIQYF
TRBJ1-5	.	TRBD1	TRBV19	TGTGCCAGTAGTGTTAGGACAGGGGGTAGCAATCAGCCCCAGCATTTT	CASSVRTGGSNQPQHF
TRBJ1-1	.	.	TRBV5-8	TGTGCCAGCAGCGGCCTTCGGAGCACTGAAGCTTTCTTT	CASSGLRSTEAFF
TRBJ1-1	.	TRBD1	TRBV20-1	TGCAGTGCTAGTCCCAGGGGGACTGAAGCTTTCTTT	CSASPRGTEAFF
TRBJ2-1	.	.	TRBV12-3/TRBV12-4	TGTGCCAGCACCGGGCTGGGGAGCTCCTACAATGAGCAGTTCTTC	CASTGLGSSYNEQFF
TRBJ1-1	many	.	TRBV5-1	TGCGCCAGCAGCTTGGGGGTCAGTCCAACCTCTGAAGCTTTCTTT	CASSLGVSPTSEAFF
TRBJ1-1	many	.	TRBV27	TGTGCCAGCAGTTTAGACCGACAGAACACTGAAGCTTTCTTT	CASSLDRQNTEAFF
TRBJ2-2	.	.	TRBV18	TGTGCCAGCTCACCTAGGTCGGCCGGGGAGCTGTTTTTT	CASSPRSAGELFF
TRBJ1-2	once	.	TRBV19	TGTGCCAGTAGTATAGAGACCTACTATGGCTACACCTTC	CASSIETYYGYTF
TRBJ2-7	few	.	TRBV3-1	TGTGCCAGCAGCCAAATTTGGGGGGCCGGCAGCCCAAAAACCTACGAGCAGTACTTC	CASSQIWGAGSPKTYEQYF
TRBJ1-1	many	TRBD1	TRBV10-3	TGTGCCATCAGTGCGGGGACAGGGGATGAAGCTTTCTTT	CAISAGTGDEAFF
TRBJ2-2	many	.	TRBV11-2	TGTGCCAGCAGCCCAGTCCCGGGACATATCACCGGGGAGCTGTTTTTT	CASSPVPGHITGELFF
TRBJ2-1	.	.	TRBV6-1	TGTGCCAGCAGTGACCGACAGGCAAGCTCCTACAATGAGCAGTTCTTC	CASSDRQASSYNEQFF
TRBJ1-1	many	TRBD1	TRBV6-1	TGTGCCAGCACTAGACAGGGCGGCGACACTGAAGCTTTCTTT	CASTRQGGDTEAFF
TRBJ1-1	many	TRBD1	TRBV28	TGTGCCAGCAGTTTCCCCCCCGGGACAGGGGGATCCGGTGAAGCTTTCTTT	CASSFPPGTGGSGEAFF
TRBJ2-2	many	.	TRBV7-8	TGTGCCAGCAGCTCAATACGACGGGACAACACCGGGGAGCTGTTTTTT	CASSSIRRDNTGELFF
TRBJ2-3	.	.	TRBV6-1	TGTGCCAGCAGTGGAACCTGGGATACGCAGTATTTT	CASSGTWDTQYF
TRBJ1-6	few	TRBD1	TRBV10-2	TGCGCCAGCACCTCGGGACAGGGGGTTGATTCACCCCTCCACTTT	CASTSGQGVDSPLHF
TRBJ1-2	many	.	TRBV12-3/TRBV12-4	TGTGCCAGCAGTAGCAGGGGCCGAGGCTACACCTTC	CASSSRGRGYTF
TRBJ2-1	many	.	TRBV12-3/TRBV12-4	TGTGCCAGCAGATTCGACACACAGCAGTTCTTC	CASRFDTQQFF
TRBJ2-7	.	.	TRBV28	TGTGCCAGCAGGAACTCCGACTCCTACGAGCAGTACTTC	CASRNSDSYEQYF
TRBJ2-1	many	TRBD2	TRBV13	TGTGCCAGCAGCTTATCTAGCGGAGCTAATGAGCAGTTCTTC	CASSLSSGANEQFF
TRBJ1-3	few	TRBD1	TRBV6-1	TGTGCCAGCACCCAGACAGGGGGCCGTTCTGGAAACACCATATATTTT	CASTQTGGRSGNTIYF
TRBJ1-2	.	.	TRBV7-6	TGTGCCAGCAGCGCGCAGACTAACTATGGCTACACCTTC	CASSAQTNYGYTF
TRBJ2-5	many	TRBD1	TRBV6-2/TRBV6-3	TGTGCCATCAGTGGGACAGAACAAGAGACCCAGTACTTC	CAISGTEQETQYF
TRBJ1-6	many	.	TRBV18	TGTGCCAGCTCACCGGGGAACTCCCGACCCCTCCACTTT	CASSPGNSRPLHF
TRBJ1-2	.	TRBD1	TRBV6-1	TGTGCCAGCACTCCTCTTCCGGGACAGAACTATGGCTACACCTTC	CASTPLPGQNYGYTF